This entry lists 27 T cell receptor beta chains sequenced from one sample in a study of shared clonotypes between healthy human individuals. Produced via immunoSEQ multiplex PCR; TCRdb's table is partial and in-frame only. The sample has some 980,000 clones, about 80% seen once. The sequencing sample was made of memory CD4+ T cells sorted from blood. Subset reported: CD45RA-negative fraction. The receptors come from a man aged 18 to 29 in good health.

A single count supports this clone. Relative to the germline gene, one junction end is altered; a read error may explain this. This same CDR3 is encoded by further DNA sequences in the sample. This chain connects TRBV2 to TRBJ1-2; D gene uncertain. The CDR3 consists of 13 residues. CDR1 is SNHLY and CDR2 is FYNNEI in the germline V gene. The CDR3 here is CASRDLWATGYTF. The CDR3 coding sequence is TGTGCCAGCAGGGACCTATGGGCGACTGGCTACACTTTC. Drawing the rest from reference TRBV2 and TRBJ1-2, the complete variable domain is EPEVTQTPSHQVTQMGQEVILRCVPISNHLYFYWYRQILGQKVEFLVSFYNNEISEKSEIFDDQFSVERPDGSNFTLKIRSTKLEDSAMYFCASRDLWATGYTFGSGTRLTVV.

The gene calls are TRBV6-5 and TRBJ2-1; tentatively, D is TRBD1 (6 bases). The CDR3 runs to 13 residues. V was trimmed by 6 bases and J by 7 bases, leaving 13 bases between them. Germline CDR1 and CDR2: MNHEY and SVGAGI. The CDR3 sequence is CASRQGVGNEQFF. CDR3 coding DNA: TGTGCCAGCAGACAGGGTGTTGGGAATGAGCAGTTCTTC.

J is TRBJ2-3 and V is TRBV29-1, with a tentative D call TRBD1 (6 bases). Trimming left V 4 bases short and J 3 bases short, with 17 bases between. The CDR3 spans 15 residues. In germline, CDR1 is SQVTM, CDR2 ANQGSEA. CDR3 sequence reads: CSVGVNRVSTDTQYF. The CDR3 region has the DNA TGCAGCGTTGGGGTTAACAGGGTTTCGACAGATACGCAGTATTTT.

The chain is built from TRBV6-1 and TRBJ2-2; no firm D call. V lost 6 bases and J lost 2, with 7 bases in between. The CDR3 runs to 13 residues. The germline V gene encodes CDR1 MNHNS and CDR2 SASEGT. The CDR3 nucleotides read TGTGCCAGCAGCAATTTAAACACCGGGGAGCTGTTTTTT. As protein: CASSNLNTGELFF.

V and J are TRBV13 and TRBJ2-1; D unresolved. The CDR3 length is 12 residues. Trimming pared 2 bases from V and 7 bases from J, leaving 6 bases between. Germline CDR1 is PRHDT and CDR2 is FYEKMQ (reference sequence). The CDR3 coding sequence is TGTGCCAGCAGCTTAAATCGGAATGAGCAGTTCTTC. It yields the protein CASSLNRNEQFF.

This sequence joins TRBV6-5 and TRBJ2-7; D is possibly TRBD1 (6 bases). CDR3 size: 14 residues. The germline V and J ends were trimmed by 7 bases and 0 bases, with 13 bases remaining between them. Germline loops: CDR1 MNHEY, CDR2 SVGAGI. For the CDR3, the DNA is TGTGCCAGCAAGGGGGTCGTGAGCTCCTACGAGCAGTACTTC. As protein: CASKGVVSSYEQYF.

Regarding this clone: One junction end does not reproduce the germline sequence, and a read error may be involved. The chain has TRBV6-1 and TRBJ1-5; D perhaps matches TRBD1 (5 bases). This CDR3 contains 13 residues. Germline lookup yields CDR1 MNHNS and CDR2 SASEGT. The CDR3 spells CASSEDMSAGVDF. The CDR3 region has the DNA TGTGCCAGCAGTGAAGACATGTCGGCGGGGGTGGATTTT.

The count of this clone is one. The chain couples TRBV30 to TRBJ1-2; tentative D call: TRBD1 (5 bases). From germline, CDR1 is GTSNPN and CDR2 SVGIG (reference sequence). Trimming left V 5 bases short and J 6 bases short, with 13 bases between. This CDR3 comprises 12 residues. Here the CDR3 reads CAWGGGMDGYTF. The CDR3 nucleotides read TGTGCCTGGGGGGGAGGAATGGATGGCTACACCTTC.

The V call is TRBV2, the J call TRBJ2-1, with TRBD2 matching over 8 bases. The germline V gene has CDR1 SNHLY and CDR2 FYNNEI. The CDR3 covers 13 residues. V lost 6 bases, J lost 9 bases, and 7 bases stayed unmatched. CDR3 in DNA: TGTGCCAGCAGAGGGACTAGTGTTGGTGAGCAGTTCTTC. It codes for CASRGTSVGEQFF.

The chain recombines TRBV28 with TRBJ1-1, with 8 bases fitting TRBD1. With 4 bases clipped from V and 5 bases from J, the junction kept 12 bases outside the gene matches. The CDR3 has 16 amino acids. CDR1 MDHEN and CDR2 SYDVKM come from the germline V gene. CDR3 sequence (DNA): TGTGCCAGCAGTTCCAGCCAAACAGGGGGAAGTACTGAAGCTTTCTTT. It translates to CASSSSQTGGSTEAFF.

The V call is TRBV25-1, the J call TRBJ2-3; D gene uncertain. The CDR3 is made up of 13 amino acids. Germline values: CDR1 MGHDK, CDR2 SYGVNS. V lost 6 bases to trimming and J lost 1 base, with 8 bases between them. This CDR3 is CASRIEGTDTQYF. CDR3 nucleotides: TGTGCCAGCAGAATTGAAGGCACAGATACGCAGTATTTT.

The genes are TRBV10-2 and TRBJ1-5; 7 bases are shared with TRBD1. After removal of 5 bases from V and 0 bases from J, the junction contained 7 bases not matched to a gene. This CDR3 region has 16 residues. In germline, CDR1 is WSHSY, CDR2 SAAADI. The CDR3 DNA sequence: TGCGCCAGCAGTAGGGACAGCCGACATAGCAATCAGCCCCAGCATTTT. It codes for CASSRDSRHSNQPQHF.

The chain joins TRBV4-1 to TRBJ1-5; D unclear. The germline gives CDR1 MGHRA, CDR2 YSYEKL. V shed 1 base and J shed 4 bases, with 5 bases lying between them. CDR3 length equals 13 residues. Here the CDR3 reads CASSQAPNQPQHF. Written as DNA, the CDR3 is TGCGCCAGCAGCCAAGCTCCTAATCAGCCCCAGCATTTT.

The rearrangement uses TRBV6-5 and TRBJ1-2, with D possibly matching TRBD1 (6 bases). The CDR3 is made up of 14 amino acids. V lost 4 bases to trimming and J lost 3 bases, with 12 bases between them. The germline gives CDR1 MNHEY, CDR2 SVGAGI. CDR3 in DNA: TGTGCCAGCAGTTCTGGGGGGGCGGACTATGGCTACACCTTC. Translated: CASSSGGADYGYTF.

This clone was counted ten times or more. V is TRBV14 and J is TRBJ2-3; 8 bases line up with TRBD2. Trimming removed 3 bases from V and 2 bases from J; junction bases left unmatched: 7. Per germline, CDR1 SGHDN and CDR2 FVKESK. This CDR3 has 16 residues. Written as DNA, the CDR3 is TGTGCCAGCAGCCAGGCTAGCGGGTTTCTCACAGATACGCAGTATTTT. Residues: CASSQASGFLTDTQYF.

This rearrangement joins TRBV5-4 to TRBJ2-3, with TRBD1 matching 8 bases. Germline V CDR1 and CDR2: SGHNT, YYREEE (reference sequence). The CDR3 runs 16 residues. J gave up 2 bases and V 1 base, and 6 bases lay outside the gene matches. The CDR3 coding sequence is TGTGCCAGCAGCTTGAAACAGGGGGGTTTCACAGATACGCAGTATTTT. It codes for CASSLKQGGFTDTQYF.

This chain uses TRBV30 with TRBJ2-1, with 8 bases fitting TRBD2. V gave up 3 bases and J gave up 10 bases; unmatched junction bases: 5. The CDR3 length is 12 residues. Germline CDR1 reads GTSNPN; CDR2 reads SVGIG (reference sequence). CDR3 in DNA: TGTGCCTGGAGGCAAAAGCGGGGGGAGCAGTTCTTC. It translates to CAWRQKRGEQFF.

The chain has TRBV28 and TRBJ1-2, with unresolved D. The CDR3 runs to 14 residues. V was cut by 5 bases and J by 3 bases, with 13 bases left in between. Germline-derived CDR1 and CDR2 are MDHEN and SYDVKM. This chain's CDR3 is CASSPLTGYYGYTF. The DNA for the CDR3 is TGTGCCAGCAGTCCTCTGACCGGTTACTATGGCTACACCTTC.

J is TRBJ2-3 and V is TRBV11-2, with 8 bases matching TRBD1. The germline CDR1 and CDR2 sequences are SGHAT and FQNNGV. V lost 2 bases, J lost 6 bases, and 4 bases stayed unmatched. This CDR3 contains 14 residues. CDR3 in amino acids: CASSLQGAKDTQYF. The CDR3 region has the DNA TGTGCCAGCAGCTTACAGGGGGCTAAGGATACGCAGTATTTT.

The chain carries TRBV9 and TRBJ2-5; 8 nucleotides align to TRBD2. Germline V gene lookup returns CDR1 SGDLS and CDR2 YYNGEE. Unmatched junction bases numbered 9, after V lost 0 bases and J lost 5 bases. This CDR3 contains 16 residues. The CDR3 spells CASSVDFGRAEETQYF. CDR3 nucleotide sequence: TGTGCCAGCAGCGTAGATTTCGGGAGGGCCGAGGAGACCCAGTACTTC.

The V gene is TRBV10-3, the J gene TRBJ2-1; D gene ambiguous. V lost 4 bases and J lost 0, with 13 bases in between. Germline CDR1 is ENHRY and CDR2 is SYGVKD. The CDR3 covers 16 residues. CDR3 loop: CAISADGPSSYNEQFF. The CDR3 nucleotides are TGTGCCATCAGTGCGGACGGGCCAAGCTCCTACAATGAGCAGTTCTTC.

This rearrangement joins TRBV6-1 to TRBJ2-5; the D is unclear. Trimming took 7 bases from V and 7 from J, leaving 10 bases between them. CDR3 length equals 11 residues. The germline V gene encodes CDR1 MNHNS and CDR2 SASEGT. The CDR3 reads CASMLSWTQYF. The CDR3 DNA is TGTGCCAGCATGCTTAGCTGGACCCAGTACTTC.

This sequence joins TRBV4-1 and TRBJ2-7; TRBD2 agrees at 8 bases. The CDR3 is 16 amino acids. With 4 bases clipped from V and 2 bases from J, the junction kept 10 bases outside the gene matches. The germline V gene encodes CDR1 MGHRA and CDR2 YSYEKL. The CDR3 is CASSPQRSGRPYEQYF. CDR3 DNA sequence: TGCGCCAGCAGCCCCCAGAGGAGCGGGAGACCCTACGAGCAGTACTTC.

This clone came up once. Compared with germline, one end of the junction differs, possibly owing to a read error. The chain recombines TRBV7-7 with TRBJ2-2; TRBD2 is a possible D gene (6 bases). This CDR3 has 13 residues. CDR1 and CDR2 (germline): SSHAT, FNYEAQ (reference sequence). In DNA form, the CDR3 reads TGTGCTAGCACGGCACTAGCCACCGGGGAGCTGTTTTTT. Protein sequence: CASTALATGELFF.

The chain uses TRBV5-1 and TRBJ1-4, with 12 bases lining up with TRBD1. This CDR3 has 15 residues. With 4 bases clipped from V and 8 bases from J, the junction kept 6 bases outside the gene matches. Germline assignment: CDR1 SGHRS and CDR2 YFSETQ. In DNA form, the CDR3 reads TGCGCCAGCAGCCCGGGACAGGGGGCAGGCGAAAAACTGTTTTTT. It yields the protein CASSPGQGAGEKLFF.

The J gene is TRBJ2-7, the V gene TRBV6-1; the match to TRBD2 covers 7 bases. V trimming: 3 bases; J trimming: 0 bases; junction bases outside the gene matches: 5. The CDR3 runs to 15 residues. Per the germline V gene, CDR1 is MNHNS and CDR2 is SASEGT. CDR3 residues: CASSESLAVSYEQYF. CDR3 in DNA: TGTGCCAGCAGTGAGTCCCTAGCGGTCTCCTACGAGCAGTACTTC.

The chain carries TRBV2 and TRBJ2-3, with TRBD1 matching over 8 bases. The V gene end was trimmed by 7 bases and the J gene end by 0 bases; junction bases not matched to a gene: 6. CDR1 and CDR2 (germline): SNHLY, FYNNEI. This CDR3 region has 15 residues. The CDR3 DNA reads TGTGCCAGCACCAAGGACAGGGCCAGCACAGATACGCAGTATTTT. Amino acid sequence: CASTKDRASTDTQYF.